This is a list of T cell receptor beta chains from one sample in a study of T cell repertoires in ileal Crohn's disease. Profiled with immunoSEQ multiplex PCR; TCRdb holds only in-frame clones, not every one. The sample lists about 5,600 clones, over 75% seen once, with 9.7% in the top ten. The sequenced sample was ileal tissue. The receptors originated from an adult with Crohn's disease. Each CDR3 is given with its conserved first and last residue. D genes are given only for firm matches. The size entry is marked missing in some rows and otherwise reads once, few, many or a size class.

TGTGCCAGCAGCTTTGGGACTACCTTCACAGATACGCAGTATTTT	CASSFGTTFTDTQYF	TRBJ2-3	once	TRBV5-4	TRBD2
TGTGCCAGCAGTCAAATTGTCGGGCAGGGGTCCTACAATGAGCAGTTCTTC	CASSQIVGQGSYNEQFF	TRBJ2-1	.	TRBV4-2	.
TGTGCCAGCAGTGAAGTCGATGGGACAGGGAATCAGCCCCAGCATTTT	CASSEVDGTGNQPQHF	TRBJ1-5	.	TRBV6-1	TRBD1
TGTGCCAGCAGTGACTCGGCAGGGGGGAATTCACCCCTCCACTTT	CASSDSAGGNSPLHF	TRBJ1-6	.	TRBV6-4	TRBD1
TGTGCCTCGGGACTAGCGGGTGTATTAGATACGCAGTATTTT	CASGLAGVLDTQYF	TRBJ2-3	.	TRBV30	TRBD2
TGCGCCAGCAGCTGGACCGTCGAGGGTGGCTATGGCTACACCTTC	CASSWTVEGGYGYTF	TRBJ1-2	.	TRBV5-1	.
TGCGCCAGCAGCTTCCGACCGGGACAGGGAGCTAACTATGGCTACACCTTC	CASSFRPGQGANYGYTF	TRBJ1-2	.	TRBV5-1	TRBD1
TGTGCCAGCAGCTCGATGGGGGGGCACACCATATATTTT	CASSSMGGHTIYF	TRBJ1-3	.	TRBV11-2	.
TGCAGCGTTGGGGCGGGGGTATCCTCCTACAATGAGCAGTTCTTC	CSVGAGVSSYNEQFF	TRBJ2-1	.	TRBV29-1	TRBD2
TGTGCCAGCAGCCCTGGCAGGGGTAGGGGAAGCTCTGGAAACACCATATATTTT	CASSPGRGRGSSGNTIYF	TRBJ1-3	.	TRBV7-3	.
TGTGCCAGTAGTGCGGACAGGGGGCGCGGGGGCACCGGGGAGCTGTTTTTT	CASSADRGRGGTGELFF	TRBJ2-2	.	TRBV19	TRBD1
TGTGCCACCAGCAGAAGCCGGGACAGGGCCCCTGAAGCTTTCTTT	CATSRSRDRAPEAFF	TRBJ1-1	.	TRBV15	TRBD1
TGTGCCAGCAGTGCCCAGGGACAGGGGAACACTGGAAACACCATATATTTT	CASSAQGQGNTGNTIYF	TRBJ1-3	.	TRBV6-1	TRBD1
TGTGCCAGCATAAGCGAGACCGAGAATTCACCCCTCCACTTT	CASISETENSPLHF	TRBJ1-6	.	TRBV6-1	.
TGTGCCAGCTCTATCCCGGGGAGGGACACTGAAGCTTTCTTT	CASSIPGRDTEAFF	TRBJ1-1	.	TRBV28	.
TGTGCCAGCAGTGCCCTGGCGGATGAAAAACTGTTTTTT	CASSALADEKLFF	TRBJ1-4	.	TRBV2	.
TGCAGCGTTGAGGCCGGGACAGGGGGGTACGAGCAGTACTTC	CSVEAGTGGYEQYF	TRBJ2-7	.	TRBV29-1	TRBD1
TGTGCCAGCAGCTTGGGGGACAGGGTCGTCGAGCAGTTCTTC	CASSLGDRVVEQFF	TRBJ2-1	.	TRBV5-6	TRBD1
TGTGCCAGCAGTTTTCGGCGGGGGGGCAATGAGCAGTTCTTC	CASSFRRGGNEQFF	TRBJ2-1	.	TRBV27	TRBD2
TGTGCCATATCTAGCGGGGGGGCCTTATACAATGAGCAGTTCTTC	CAISSGGALYNEQFF	TRBJ2-1	.	TRBV19	TRBD2
TGTGCCAGCAGCGCCGAGTACTCTAACTATGGCTACACCTTC	CASSAEYSNYGYTF	TRBJ1-2	.	TRBV7-9	.
TGTGCCAGCAGTTCGTTCAGGGATCTGTACTTC	CASSSFRDLYF	TRBJ2-4	once	TRBV28	.
TGCGCCAGCAGCTCGGGACAGGGGGTTGAAAAACTGTTTTTT	CASSSGQGVEKLFF	TRBJ1-4	.	TRBV5-1	TRBD1
TGTGCCAGCAGCACGGGGGGACTTAGCACAGATACGCAGTATTTT	CASSTGGLSTDTQYF	TRBJ2-3	.	TRBV7-3	TRBD2
TGCGCCAGCAGCCAAGATGGAGGGCTAGCGGGGTTTTTCAATGAGCAGTTCTTC	CASSQDGGLAGFFNEQFF	TRBJ2-1	.	TRBV4-3	TRBD2
TGTGCCAGCAGCCTCGGACAGGCGAGGCAGTCACCCCTCCACTTT	CASSLGQARQSPLHF	TRBJ1-6	few	TRBV28	TRBD1
TGTGCCAGCAGTTTAGGGGGGGCGCATTACGAGCAGTACTTC	CASSLGGAHYEQYF	TRBJ2-7	once	TRBV27	.
TGTGCCAGCAGCTTATGGGGGCCCGGAGCGGGGGGTTACCAAGAGACCCAGTACTTC	CASSLWGPGAGGYQETQYF	TRBJ2-5	.	TRBV7-2	TRBD2
TGCGCCAGCAGCTTGGCCGGACAGGGGGCTATTGAGCAGTTCTTC	CASSLAGQGAIEQFF	TRBJ2-1	.	TRBV5-1	TRBD1
TGTGCCAGCAGTGGAATCCCCACGGGGGAAGGGGAGCTGTTTTTT	CASSGIPTGEGELFF	TRBJ2-2	.	TRBV2	.
TGTGCCAGCAGCCCGGGACACCCAGATAGCAATCAGCCCCAGCATTTT	CASSPGHPDSNQPQHF	TRBJ1-5	.	TRBV7-9	.
TGCGCCAGCTCCGTGAACACTGAAGCTTTCTTT	CASSVNTEAFF	TRBJ1-1	.	TRBV10-2	.
TGTGCCAGCAGTTCCCGGACAGGCGCACCAGATACGCAGTATTTT	CASSSRTGAPDTQYF	TRBJ2-3	.	TRBV27	TRBD1
TGTGCCAGCAGCTCCGGATCCGGGGGGCGCGGCGGGACCCAGTACTTC	CASSSGSGGRGGTQYF	TRBJ2-5	.	TRBV5-4	.
TGCGCCAGCAGCCTCATTAATGAGGGAGGAGCTAACTATGGCTACACCTTC	CASSLINEGGANYGYTF	TRBJ1-2	.	TRBV4-1	.
TGTGCCACCCGAGGGGAGGCTGGAAACACCATATATTTT	CATRGEAGNTIYF	TRBJ1-3	.	TRBV10-3	.
TGTGCCAGCAGTGTGGCAGGGGTGCTTTCACCCCTCCACTTT	CASSVAGVLSPLHF	TRBJ1-6	.	TRBV2	.
TGCGCCAGCAGCCGCACTAATGTCCAGGGGAACACTGAAGCTTTCTTT	CASSRTNVQGNTEAFF	TRBJ1-1	.	TRBV4-1	.
TGTGCCAGCTCTCTAAACAAGGATACAGGGGGCACCTATAATTCACCCCTCCACTTT	CASSLNKDTGGTYNSPLHF	TRBJ1-6	once	TRBV18	TRBD1
TGCGCCAGCAGTGAGACGGTTGGCGAGCAGTACTTC	CASSETVGEQYF	TRBJ2-7	.	TRBV10-2	.
TGTGCCAGCAGTGCACGGGAGAATTCACCCCTCCACTTT	CASSARENSPLHF	TRBJ1-6	.	TRBV2	.
TGTGCCAGCAGCCAGGCAGGGGTTTCTCAGCCCCAGCATTTT	CASSQAGVSQPQHF	TRBJ1-5	.	TRBV16	.
TGTGCCAGCAGTGCCCCCGGGGGGTCCTACGAGCAGTACTTC	CASSAPGGSYEQYF	TRBJ2-7	.	TRBV2	TRBD2
TGTGCCAGCAGCCAACTCCCTGGACAGTGGTTGGGTTCGGGAAACACCATATATTTT	CASSQLPGQWLGSGNTIYF	TRBJ1-3	.	TRBV14	.
TGCGCCAGCAGCAGTGGACTAGCGGGGTCCAGCACAGATACGCAGTATTTT	CASSSGLAGSSTDTQYF	TRBJ2-3	.	TRBV5-1	TRBD2
TGTGCCAGCAGTTTACTGGCCAGGGGTTATGAGCAGTTCTTC	CASSLLARGYEQFF	TRBJ2-1	.	TRBV27	.
TGTGCCAGCAGTCCCCGGGACAGGGGTGGGTCACCCCTCCACTTT	CASSPRDRGGSPLHF	TRBJ1-6	.	TRBV25-1	TRBD1
TGTGCCAGCAGTTTAATTAGCGGGAGAGCGGAAAACATTCAGTACTTC	CASSLISGRAENIQYF	TRBJ2-4	.	TRBV27	TRBD2
TGTGCCAGCGGGACTCAACAGGGGGACGGTGGCTACACCTTC	CASGTQQGDGGYTF	TRBJ1-2	.	TRBV6-1	TRBD1
TGTGCCAGCAGCGGGGAGTTGAATGAAAAACTGTTTTTT	CASSGELNEKLFF	TRBJ1-4	.	TRBV5-6	.
TGTGCCATCAGTGAGTCGAGAAATGAGCAGTTCTTC	CAISESRNEQFF	TRBJ2-1	.	TRBV10-3	.
TGTGCCATCAGTGAGTTCAGCGGGGGGGACACCGGGGAGCTGTTTTTT	CAISEFSGGDTGELFF	TRBJ2-2	.	TRBV10-3	TRBD2
TGTGCCAGCAGCTCCGGGACTAGCGGGGGGTTGTACCAAGAGACCCAGTACTTC	CASSSGTSGGLYQETQYF	TRBJ2-5	.	TRBV7-6	TRBD2